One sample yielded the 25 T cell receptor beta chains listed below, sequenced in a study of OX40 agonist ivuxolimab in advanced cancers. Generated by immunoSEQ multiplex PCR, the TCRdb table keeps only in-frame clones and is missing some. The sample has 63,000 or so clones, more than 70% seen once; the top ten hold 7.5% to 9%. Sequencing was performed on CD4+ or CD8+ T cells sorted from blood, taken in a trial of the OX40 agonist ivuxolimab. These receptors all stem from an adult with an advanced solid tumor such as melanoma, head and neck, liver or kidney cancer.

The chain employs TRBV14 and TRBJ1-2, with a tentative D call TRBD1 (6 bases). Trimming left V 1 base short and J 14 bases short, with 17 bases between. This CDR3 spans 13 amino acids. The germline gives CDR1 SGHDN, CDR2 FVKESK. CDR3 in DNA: TGTGCCAGCAGCCAAGCCATTTGGGGGGCGCAGACCTTC. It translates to CASSQAIWGAQTF.

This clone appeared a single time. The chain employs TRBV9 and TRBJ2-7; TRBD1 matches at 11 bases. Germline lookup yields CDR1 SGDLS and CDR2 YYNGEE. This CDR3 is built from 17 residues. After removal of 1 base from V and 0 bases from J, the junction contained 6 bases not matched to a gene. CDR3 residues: CASSVRSGTGGSYEQYF. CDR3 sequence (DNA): TGTGCCAGCAGCGTACGCTCCGGGACAGGGGGCTCCTACGAGCAGTACTTC. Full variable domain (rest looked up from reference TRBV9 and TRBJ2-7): DSGVTQTPKHLITATGQRVTLRCSPRSGDLSVYWYQQSLDQGLQFLIQYYNGEERAKGNILERFSAQQFPDLHSELNLSSLELGDSALYFCASSVRSGTGGSYEQYFGPGTRLTVT.

CDR3 sequence reads: CASSLSGNNEQFF. Written as DNA, the CDR3 is TGTGCCAGCAGCCTTAGCGGGAACAATGAGCAGTTCTTC. The genes are TRBV6-5 and TRBJ2-1; 8 bases are a match to TRBD2. Germline CDR1 and CDR2: MNHEY and SVGAGI. J lost 5 bases, V lost 6 bases, and 3 bases had no gene match. The CDR3 runs 13 residues.

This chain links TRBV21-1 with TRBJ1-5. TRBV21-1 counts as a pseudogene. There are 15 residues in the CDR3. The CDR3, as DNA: TGTGCCAGCAGCAAAGACCGGGGCCTCAATCAGCCCCAGCATTTT. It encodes CASSKDRGLNQPQHF.

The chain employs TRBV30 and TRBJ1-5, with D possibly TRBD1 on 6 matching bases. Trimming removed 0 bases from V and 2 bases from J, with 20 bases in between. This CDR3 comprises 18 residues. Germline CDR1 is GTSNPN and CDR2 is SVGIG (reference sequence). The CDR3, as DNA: TGTGCCTGGAGTGTAACCTGCCGTACAGGGCAGGGCAATCAGCCCCAGCATTTT. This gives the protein CAWSVTCRTGQGNQPQHF.

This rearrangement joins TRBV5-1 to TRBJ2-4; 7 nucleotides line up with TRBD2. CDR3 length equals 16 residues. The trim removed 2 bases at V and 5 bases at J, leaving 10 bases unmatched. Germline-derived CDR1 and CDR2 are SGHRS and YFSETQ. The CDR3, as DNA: TGCGCCAGCAGCTTTGATGTGCTAGCGGAACAAAACATTCAGTACTTC. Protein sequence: CASSFDVLAEQNIQYF.

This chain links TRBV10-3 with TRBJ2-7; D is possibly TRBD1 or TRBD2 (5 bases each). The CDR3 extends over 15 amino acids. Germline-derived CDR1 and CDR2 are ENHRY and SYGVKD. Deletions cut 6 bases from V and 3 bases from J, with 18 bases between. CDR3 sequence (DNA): TGTGCCATCAGCCAAAGCCGGGACGGAGGCTACGAGCAGTACTTC. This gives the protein CAISQSRDGGYEQYF.

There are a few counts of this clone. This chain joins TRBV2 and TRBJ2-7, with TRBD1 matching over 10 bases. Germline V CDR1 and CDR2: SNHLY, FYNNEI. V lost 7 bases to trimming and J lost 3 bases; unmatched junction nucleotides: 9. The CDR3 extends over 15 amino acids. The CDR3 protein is CASTSGDRGFYEQYF. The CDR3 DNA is TGTGCCAGCACGAGCGGGGACAGGGGTTTCTACGAGCAGTACTTC.

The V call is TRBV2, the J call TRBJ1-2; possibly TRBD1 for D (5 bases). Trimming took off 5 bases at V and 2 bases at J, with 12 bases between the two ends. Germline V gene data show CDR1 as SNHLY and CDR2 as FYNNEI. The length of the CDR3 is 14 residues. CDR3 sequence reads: CASSPWGENYGYTF. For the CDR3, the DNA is TGTGCCAGCAGTCCGTGGGGCGAGAACTATGGCTACACCTTC. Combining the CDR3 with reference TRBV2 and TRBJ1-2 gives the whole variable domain EPEVTQTPSHQVTQMGQEVILRCVPISNHLYFYWYRQILGQKVEFLVSFYNNEISEKSEIFDDQFSVERPDGSNFTLKIRSTKLEDSAMYFCASSPWGENYGYTFGSGTRLTVV.

CDR3 loop: CASSFTSGGQETQYF. The CDR3 DNA sequence: TGTGCCAGCAGCTTTACTAGCGGGGGGCAAGAGACCCAGTACTTC. This chain uses TRBV5-4 with TRBJ2-5, with 12 positions matching TRBD2. The CDR3 sequence is 15 residues long. Trimming at V came to 2 bases and at J to 2 bases, leaving 1 base not matched to a gene. CDR1 and CDR2 from the germline V gene are SGHNT and YYREEE (reference sequence).

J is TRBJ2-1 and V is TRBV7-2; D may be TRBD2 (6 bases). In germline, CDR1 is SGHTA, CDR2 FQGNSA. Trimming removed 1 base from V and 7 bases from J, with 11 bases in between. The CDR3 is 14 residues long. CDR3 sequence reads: CASSLEVGRNEQFF. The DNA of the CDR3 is TGTGCCAGCAGCTTAGAGGTAGGGAGGAATGAGCAGTTCTTC.

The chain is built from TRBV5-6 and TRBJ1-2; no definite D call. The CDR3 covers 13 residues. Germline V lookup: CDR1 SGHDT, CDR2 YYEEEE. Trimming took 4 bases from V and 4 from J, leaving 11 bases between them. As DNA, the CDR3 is TGTGCCAGCAGCCCGTCCGGGAGCTATGGCTACACCTTC. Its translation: CASSPSGSYGYTF.

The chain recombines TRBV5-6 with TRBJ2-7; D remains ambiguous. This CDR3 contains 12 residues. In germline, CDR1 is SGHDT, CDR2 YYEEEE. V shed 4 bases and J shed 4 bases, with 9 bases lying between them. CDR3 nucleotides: TGTGCCAGCAGCATATTCGGGTACGAGCAGTACTTC. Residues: CASSIFGYEQYF.

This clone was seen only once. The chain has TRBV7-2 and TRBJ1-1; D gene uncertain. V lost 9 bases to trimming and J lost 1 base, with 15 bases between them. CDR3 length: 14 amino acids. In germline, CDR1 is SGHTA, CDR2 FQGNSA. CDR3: CARDSRAANTEAFF. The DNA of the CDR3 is TGTGCCAGAGATAGTCGGGCAGCGAACACTGAAGCTTTCTTT.

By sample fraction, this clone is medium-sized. CDR3 coding DNA: TGTGCCAGCACGGGGAGCTCCTATAATTCACCCCTCCACTTT. It codes for CASTGSSYNSPLHF. V gene TRBV28 combines with J gene TRBJ1-6; D unresolved. V lost 7 bases and J lost 0, with 7 bases in between. Germline V gene sequence: CDR1 MDHEN, CDR2 SYDVKM. The CDR3 loop spans 14 amino acids.

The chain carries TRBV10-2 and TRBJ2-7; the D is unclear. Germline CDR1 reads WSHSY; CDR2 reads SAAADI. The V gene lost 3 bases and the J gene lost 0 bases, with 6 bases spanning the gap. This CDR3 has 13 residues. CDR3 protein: CASSDGFSYEQYF. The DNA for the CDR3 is TGCGCCAGCAGTGACGGATTCTCCTACGAGCAGTACTTC.

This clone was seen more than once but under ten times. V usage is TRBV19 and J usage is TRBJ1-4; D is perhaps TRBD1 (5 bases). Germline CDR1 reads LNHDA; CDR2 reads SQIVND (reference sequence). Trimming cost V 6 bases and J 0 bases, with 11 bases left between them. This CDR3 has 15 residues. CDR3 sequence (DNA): TGTGCCAGTAGACTACAGGTGCCAACTAATGAAAAACTGTTTTTT. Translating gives CASRLQVPTNEKLFF.

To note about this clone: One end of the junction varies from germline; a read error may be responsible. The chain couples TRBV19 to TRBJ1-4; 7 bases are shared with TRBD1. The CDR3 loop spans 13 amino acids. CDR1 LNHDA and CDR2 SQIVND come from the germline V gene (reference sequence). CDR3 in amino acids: CASSLDREEKLFF. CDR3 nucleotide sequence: TGTGCCAGTAGTCTAGACAGGGAGGAAAAACTGTTTTTT.

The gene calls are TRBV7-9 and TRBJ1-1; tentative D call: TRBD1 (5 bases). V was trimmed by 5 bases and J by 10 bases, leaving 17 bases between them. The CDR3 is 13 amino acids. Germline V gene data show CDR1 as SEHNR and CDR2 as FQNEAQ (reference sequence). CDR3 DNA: TGTGCCAGCAGCCCCGGGACTCCCGGAGGAGCTTTCTTT. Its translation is CASSPGTPGGAFF.

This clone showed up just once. In DNA form, the CDR3 reads TGCAGCGTGGCCGGGAGGCACTATGGCTACACCTTC. It codes for CSVAGRHYGYTF. The chain uses TRBV29-1 and TRBJ1-2, with unresolved D. Per the germline V gene, CDR1 is SQVTM and CDR2 is ANQGSEA. V was clipped by 6 bases and J by 3 bases, with 11 bases between them. The CDR3 contains 12 residues.

Written as DNA, the CDR3 is TGTGCCAGTAGTACAAAAGGAAAACAGCGTGGAACAGAGCAGTTCTTC. Its protein product is CASSTKGKQRGTEQFF. The V call is TRBV19, the J call TRBJ2-1, with no clear D. Trimming removed 4 bases from V and 10 bases from J, with 23 bases in between. The CDR3 is 16 residues long. Germline CDR1 LNHDA, CDR2 SQIVND (reference sequence). The variable domain in full, completed from reference TRBV19 and TRBJ2-1, reads DGGITQSPKYLFRKEGQNVTLSCEQNLNHDAMYWYRQDPGQGLRLIYYSQIVNDFQKGDIAEGYSVSREKKESFPLTVTSAQKNPTAFYLCASSTKGKQRGTEQFFGPGTRLTVL.

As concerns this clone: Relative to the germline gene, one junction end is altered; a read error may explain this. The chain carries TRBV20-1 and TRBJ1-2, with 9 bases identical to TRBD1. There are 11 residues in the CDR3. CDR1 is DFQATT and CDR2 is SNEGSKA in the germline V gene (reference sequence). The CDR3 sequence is CRGTGPYGHTF. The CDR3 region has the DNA TGCAGAGGGACAGGGCCCTATGGCCACACCTTC.

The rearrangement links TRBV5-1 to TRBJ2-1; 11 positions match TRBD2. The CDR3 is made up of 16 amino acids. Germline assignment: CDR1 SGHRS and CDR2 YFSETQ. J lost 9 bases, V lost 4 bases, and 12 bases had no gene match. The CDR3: CASSLEATSGRFEQFF. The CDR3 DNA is TGCGCCAGCAGCCTTGAGGCCACTAGCGGGAGATTTGAGCAGTTCTTC.

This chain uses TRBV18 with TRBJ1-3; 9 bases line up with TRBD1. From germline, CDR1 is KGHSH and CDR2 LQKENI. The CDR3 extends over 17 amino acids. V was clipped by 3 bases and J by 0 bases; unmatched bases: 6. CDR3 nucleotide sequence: TGTGCCAGCTCACCCCCCGGGACAGGGTTCTCTGGAAACACCATATATTTT. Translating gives CASSPPGTGFSGNTIYF.

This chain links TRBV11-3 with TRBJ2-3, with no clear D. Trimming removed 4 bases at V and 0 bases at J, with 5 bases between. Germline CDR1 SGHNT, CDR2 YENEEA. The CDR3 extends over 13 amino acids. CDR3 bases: TGTGCCAGCAGCTCGGACAGCACAGATACGCAGTATTTT. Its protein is CASSSDSTDTQYF.